This T cell receptor beta chain is from a study of T cells in Graves' hyperthyroidism and ophthalmopathy. Overall study: Specimen type is peripheral blood, collected at initial diagnosis prior to any treatment. Study outcomes and limitations: Through a model of 13 V-J features, ophthalmopathy was separated from stable hyperthyroidism. Researchers found most expanded thyroid clonotypes above 0.001 in blood as well.

This clonotype was picked up many times. Its antigen is undetermined. Trimming cost V 4 bases and J 4 bases, with 19 bases left between them. The CDR3 length is 15 residues. Germline V gives CDR1 DFQATT, CDR2 SNEGSKA (reference sequence). Researchers took RNA transcripts and amplified the TCR beta CDR3 regions from them. Researchers ran a first-round RT-PCR on the TCR CDR3 using the HTBI primer set. TCRdb itself ran the multiplex PCR reads through MiXCR, one entry per CDR3 protein. The table records some 560,000 distinct CDR3 sequences, about a sixth of them present only once. An absence of ophthalmopathy progression within 18 months meant stable Graves' hyperthyroidism.

The rearrangement links TRBV20-1 to TRBJ2-5; D uncertain. Specimen: blood. The clonotype originates from a woman in her 30s with Graves' hyperthyroidism. For the CDR3, the DNA is TGCAGTGCTAAGACGATTCGTAGTGACGCAGAGACCCAGTACTTC. This gives the protein CSAKTIRSDAETQYF.